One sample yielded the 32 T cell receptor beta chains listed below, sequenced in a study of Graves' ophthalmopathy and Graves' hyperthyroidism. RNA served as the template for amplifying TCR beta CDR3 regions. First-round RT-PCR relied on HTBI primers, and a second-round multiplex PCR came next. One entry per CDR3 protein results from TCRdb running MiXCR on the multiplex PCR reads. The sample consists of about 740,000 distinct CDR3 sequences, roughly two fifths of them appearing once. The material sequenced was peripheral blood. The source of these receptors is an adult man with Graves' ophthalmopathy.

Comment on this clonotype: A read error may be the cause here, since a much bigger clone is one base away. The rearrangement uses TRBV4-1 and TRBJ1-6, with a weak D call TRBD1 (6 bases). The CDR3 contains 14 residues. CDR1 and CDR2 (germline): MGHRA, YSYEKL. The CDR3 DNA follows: TGTGCCAGCAGCTTACGCGGGGGGCATTCACCCCTCCACTTT. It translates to CASSLRGGHSPLHF.

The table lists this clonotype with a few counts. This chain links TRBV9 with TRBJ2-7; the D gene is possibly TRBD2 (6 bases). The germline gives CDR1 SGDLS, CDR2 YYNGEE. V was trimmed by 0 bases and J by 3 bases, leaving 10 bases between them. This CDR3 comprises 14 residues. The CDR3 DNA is TGTGCCAGCAGCGTAGACCTGGAGGGCTACGAGCAGTACTTC. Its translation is CASSVDLEGYEQYF.

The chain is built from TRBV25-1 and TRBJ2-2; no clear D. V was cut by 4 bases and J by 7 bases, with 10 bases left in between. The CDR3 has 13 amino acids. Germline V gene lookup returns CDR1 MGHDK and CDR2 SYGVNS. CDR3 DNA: TGTGCCAGCAGTGCTGCTAGGGTCGGGGAGCTGTTTTTT. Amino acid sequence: CASSAARVGELFF.

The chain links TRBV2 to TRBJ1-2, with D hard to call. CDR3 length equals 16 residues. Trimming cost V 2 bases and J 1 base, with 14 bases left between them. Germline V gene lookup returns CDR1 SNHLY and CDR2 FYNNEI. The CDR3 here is CASSEILRFNNYGYTF. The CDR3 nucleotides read TGTGCCAGCAGTGAAATTCTTCGCTTCAATAACTATGGCTACACCTTC. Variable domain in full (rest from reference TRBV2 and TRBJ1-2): EPEVTQTPSHQVTQMGQEVILRCVPISNHLYFYWYRQILGQKVEFLVSFYNNEISEKSEIFDDQFSVERPDGSNFTLKIRSTKLEDSAMYFCASSEILRFNNYGYTFGSGTRLTVV.

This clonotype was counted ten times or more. The CDR3 DNA reads TGCAGCGTTGAGATTGGAATGAACACTGAAGCTTTCTTT. Translated: CSVEIGMNTEAFF. This sequence joins TRBV29-1 and TRBJ1-1; no clear D gene. This CDR3 is built from 13 residues. Between the trimmed V and J ends, which lost 3 bases and 0 bases, there was a span of 8 bases. Looked up from germline, CDR1 is SQVTM and CDR2 is ANQGSEA. Filled out from reference TRBV29-1 and TRBJ1-1, the complete variable domain reads SAVISQKPSRDICQRGTSLTIQCQVDSQVTMMFWYRQQPGQSLTLIATANQGSEATYESGFVIDKFPISRPNLTFSTLTVSNMSPEDSSIYLCSVEIGMNTEAFFGQGTRLTVV.

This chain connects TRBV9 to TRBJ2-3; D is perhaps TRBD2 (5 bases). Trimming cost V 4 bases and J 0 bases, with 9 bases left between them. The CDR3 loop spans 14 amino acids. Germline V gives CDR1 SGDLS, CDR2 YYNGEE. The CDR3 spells CASSKGASTDTQYF. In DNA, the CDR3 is TGTGCCAGCAGCAAGGGAGCTAGCACAGATACGCAGTATTTT.

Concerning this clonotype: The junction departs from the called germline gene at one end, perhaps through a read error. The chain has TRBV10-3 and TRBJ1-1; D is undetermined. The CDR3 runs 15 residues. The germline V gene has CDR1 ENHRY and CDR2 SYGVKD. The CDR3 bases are TGTGCCAGCAGTTACCGGAGTATCATGAACACTGAAGCTTTCTTT. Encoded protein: CASSYRSIMNTEAFF.

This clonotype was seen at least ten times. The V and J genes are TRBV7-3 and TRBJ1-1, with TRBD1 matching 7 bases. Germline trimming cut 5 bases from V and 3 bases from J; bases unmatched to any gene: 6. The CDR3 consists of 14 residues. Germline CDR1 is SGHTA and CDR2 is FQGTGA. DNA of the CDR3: TGTGCCAGCAGCCAAGGGGGCTGGGACACTGAAGCTTTCTTT. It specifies CASSQGGWDTEAFF.

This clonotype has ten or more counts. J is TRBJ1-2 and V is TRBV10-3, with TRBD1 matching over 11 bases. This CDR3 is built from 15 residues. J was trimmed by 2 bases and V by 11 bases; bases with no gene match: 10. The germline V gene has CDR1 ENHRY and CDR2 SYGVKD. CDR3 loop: CAARTGGSVNYGYTF. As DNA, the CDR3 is TGTGCCGCGCGGACAGGGGGCAGCGTCAACTATGGCTACACCTTC.

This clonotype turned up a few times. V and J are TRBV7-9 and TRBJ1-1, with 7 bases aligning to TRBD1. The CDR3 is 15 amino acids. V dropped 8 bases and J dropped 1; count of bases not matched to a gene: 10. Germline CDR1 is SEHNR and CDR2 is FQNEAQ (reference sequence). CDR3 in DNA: TGTGCCAGCTCACCGGTACACAGGGGGAACACTGAAGCTTTCTTT. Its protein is CASSPVHRGNTEAFF. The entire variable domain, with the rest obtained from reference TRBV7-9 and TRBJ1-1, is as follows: DTGVSQNPRHKITKRGQNVTFRCDPISEHNRLYWYRQTLGQGPEFLTYFQNEAQLEKSRLLSDRFSAERPKGSFSTLEIQRTEQGDSAMYLCASSPVHRGNTEAFFGQGTRLTVV.

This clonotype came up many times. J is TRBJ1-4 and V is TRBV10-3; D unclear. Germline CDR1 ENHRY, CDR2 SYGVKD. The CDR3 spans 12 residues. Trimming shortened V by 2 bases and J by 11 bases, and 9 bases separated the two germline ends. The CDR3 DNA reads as TGTGCCATCAGTGAGATTGGGAGTAAACTGTTTTTT. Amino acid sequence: CAISEIGSKLFF.

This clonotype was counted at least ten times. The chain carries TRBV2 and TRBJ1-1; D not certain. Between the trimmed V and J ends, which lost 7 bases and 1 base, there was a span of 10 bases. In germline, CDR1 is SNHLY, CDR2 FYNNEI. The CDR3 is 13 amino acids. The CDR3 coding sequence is TGTGCCAGCAATTACAAGGGGAACACTGAAGCTTTCTTT. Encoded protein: CASNYKGNTEAFF.

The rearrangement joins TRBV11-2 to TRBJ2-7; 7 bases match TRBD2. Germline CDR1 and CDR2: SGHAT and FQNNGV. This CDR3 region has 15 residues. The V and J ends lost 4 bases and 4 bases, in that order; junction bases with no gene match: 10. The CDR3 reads CASSSRLAPDYEQYF. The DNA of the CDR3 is TGTGCCAGCAGCTCACGACTAGCCCCGGATTACGAGCAGTACTTC.

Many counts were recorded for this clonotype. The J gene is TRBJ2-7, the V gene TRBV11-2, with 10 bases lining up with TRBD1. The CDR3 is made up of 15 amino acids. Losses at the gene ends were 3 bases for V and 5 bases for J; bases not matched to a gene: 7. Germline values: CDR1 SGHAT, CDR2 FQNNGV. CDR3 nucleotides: TGTGCCAGCAGCTTGACAGGGGGCGCAGGTAACGAGCAGTACTTC. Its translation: CASSLTGGAGNEQYF.

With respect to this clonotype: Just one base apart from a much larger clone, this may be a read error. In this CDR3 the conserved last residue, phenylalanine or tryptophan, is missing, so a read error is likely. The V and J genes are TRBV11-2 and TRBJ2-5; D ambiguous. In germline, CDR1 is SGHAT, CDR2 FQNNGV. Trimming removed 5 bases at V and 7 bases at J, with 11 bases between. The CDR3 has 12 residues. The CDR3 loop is CASSEDLGTQYL. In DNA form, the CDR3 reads TGTGCCAGCAGCGAGGACCTTGGGACCCAGTACCTC.

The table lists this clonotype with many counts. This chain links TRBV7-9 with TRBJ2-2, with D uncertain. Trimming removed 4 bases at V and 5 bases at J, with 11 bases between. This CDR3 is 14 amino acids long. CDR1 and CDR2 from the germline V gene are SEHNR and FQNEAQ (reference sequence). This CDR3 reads CASSSLLGTGELFF. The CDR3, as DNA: TGTGCCAGCAGCTCCCTGCTAGGAACCGGGGAGCTGTTTTTT.

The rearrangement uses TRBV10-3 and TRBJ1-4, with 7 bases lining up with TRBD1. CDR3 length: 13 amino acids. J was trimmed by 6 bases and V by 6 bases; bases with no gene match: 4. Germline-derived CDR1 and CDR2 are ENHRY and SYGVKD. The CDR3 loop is CAIRDRVDEKLFF. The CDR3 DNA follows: TGTGCCATCAGAGACAGGGTGGATGAAAAACTGTTTTTT.

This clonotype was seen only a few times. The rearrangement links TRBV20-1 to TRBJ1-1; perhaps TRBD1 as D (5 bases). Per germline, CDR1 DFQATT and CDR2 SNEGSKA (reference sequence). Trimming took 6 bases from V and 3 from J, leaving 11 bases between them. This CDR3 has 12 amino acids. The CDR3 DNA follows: TGCAGTGCCCAAACGGGGGACACTGAAGCTTTCTTT. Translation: CSAQTGDTEAFF.

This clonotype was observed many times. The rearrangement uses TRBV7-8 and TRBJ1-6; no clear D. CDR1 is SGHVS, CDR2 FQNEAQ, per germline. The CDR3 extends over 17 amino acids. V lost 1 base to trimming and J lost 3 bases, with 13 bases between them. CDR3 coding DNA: TGTGCCAGCAGCTTAGGTTCAAGGGATGGCTATAATTCACCCCTCCACTTT. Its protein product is CASSLGSRDGYNSPLHF. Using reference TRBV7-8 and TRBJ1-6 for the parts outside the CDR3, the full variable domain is GAGVSQSPRYKVAKRGQDVALRCDPISGHVSLFWYQQALGQGPEFLTYFQNEAQLDKSGLPSDRFFAERPEGSVSTLKIQRTQQEDSAVYLCASSLGSRDGYNSPLHFGNGTRLTVT.

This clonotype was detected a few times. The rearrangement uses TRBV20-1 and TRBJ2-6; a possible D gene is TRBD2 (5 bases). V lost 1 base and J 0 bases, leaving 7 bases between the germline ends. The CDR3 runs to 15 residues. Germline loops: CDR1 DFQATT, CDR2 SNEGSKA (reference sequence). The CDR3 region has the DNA TGCAGTGCTAGAGCCCGGGGCTCTGGGGCCAACGTCCTGACTTTC. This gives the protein CSARARGSGANVLTF.

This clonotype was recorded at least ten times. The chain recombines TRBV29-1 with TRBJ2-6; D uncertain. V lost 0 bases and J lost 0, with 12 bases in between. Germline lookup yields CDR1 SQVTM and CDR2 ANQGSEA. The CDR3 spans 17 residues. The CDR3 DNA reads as TGCAGCGTTGAAGAGAGAGGCCCCAACTCTGGGGCCAACGTCCTGACTTTC. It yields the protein CSVEERGPNSGANVLTF.

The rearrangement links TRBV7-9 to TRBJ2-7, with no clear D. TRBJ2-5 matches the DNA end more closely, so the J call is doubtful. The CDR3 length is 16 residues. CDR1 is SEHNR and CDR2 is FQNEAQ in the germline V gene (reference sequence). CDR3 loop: CASSLFRSRDQETQYF. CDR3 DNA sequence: TGTGCCAGCAGTTTATTCCGCAGTCGAGACCAAGAGACCCAGTACTTC.

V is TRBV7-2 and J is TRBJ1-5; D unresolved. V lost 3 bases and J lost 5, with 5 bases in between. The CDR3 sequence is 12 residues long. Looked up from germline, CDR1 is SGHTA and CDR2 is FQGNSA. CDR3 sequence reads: CASSFPYQPQHF. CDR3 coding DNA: TGTGCCAGCAGCTTTCCGTATCAGCCCCAGCATTTT.

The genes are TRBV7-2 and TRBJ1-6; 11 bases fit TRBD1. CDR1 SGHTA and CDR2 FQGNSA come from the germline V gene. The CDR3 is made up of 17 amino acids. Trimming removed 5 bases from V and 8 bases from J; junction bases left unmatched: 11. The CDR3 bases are TGTGCCAGCAGCCCGAGACCGGGACAGGGGGGATATTCACCCCTCCACTTT. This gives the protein CASSPRPGQGGYSPLHF.

The CDR3 sequence is CASSEGGATEAFF. CDR3 nucleotide sequence: TGCGCCAGCAGTGAGGGGGGGGCTACTGAAGCTTTCTTT. The rearrangement uses TRBV10-2 and TRBJ1-1; D possibly corresponds to TRBD1 (6 bases). Germline values: CDR1 WSHSY, CDR2 SAAADI. V was cut by 2 bases and J by 5 bases, with 9 bases left in between. The CDR3 consists of 13 residues.

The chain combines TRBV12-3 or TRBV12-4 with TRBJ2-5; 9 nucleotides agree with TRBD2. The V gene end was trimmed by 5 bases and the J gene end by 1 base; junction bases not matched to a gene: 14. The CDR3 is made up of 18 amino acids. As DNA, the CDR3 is TGTGCCAGCAGTCGATGGGGGCGGGGGGGCGTATTCCAAGAGACCCAGTACTTC. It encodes CASSRWGRGGVFQETQYF.

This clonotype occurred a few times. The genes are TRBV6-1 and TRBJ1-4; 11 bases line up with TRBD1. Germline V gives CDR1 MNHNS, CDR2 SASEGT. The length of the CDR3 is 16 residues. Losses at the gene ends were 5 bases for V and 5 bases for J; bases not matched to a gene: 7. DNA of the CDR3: TGTGCCAGCAGTTACGGACAGGGGGCAAGAAATGAAAAACTGTTTTTT. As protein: CASSYGQGARNEKLFF.

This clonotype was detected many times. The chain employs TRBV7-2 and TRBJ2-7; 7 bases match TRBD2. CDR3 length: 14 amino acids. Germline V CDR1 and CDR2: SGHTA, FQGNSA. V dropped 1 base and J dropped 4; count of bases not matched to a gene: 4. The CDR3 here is CASSLGREIYEQYF. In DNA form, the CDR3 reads TGTGCCAGCAGCTTAGGGCGGGAGATTTACGAGCAGTACTTC.

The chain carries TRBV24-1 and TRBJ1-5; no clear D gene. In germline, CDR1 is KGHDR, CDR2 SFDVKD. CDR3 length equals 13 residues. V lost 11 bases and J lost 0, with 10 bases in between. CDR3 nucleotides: TGTGCCAGCACTACAGATAGCAATCAGCCCCAGCATTTT. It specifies CASTTDSNQPQHF.

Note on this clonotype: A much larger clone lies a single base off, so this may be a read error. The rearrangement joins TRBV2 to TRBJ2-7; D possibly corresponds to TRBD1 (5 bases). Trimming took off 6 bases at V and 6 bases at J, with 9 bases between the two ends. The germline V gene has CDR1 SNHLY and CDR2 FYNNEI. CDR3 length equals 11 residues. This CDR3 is CASRGATEQYF. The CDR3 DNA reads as TGTGCCAGCAGAGGGGCGACCGAGCAGTACTTC.

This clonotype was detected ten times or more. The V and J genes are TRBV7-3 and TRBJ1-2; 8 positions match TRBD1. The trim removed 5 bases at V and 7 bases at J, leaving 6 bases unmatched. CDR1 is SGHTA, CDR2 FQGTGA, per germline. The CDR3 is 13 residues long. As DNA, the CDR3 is TGTGCCAGCAGCATGGACAGGGACGGTGGCTACACCTTC. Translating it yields CASSMDRDGGYTF.

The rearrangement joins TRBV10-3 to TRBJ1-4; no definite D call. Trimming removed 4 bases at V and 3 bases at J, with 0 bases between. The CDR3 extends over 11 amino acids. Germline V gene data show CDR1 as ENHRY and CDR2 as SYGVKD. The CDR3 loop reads CAISANEKLFF. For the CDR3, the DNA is TGTGCCATCAGTGCTAATGAAAAACTGTTTTTT.